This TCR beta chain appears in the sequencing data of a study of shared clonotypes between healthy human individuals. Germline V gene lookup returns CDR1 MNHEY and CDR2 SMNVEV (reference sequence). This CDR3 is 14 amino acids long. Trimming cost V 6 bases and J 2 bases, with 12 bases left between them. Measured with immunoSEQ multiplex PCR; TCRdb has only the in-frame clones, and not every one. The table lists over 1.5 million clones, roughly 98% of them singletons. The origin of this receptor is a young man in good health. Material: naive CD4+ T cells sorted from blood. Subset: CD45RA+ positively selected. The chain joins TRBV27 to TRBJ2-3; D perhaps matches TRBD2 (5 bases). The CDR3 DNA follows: TGTGCCAGCAGCCCCCGGGGTTACACAGATACGCAGTATTTT. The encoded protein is CASSPRGYTDTQYF.